One T cell receptor (beta chain) is described in this entry. Its specificity is unknown. The sample belongs to a study of T cells in Graves' hyperthyroidism and ophthalmopathy. General study results and limits: The model anticipated ophthalmopathy a median about 7.1 months pre-onset.

Researchers amplified the TCR beta CDR3 regions from RNA transcripts. The study used the HTBI primer set for a first-round RT-PCR of the TCR CDR3. TCRdb reprocessed the multiplex PCR reads with MiXCR, giving one entry per CDR3 protein. The sample records around 500,000 distinct CDR3 sequences, 20% to 25% being singletons. The CDR3 has 16 residues. Germline V gives CDR1 LGHNT, CDR2 FRNRAP. V lost 0 bases and J lost 6, with 15 bases in between. Based on clinical symptoms, serum thyroxine and TRAb, thyroid ultrasound and orbital computed tomography, diagnoses were reached. Sequenced input: blood. The sequence derives from a woman between 65 and 79 years old with Graves' ophthalmopathy. The chain couples TRBV12-5 to TRBJ1-5; D gene ambiguous. CDR3 sequence (DNA): TGTGCTAGTGGTTTGGTAGTAGCGCCCCCAGGTCAGCCCCAGCATTTT. Translated, it gives CASGLVVAPPGQPQHF.